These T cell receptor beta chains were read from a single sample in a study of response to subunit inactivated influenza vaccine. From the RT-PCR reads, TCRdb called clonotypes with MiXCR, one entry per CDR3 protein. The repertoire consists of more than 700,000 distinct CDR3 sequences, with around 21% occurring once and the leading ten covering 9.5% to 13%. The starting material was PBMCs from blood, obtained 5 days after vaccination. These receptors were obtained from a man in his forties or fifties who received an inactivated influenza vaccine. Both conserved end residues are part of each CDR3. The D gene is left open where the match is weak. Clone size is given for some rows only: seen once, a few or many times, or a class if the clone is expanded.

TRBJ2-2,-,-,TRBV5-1,TGCGCCAGCAGCATGGGACAAACCACCGGGGAGCTGTTTTTT,CASSMGQTTGELFF
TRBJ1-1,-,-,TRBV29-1,TGCAGCGTTGAAGACGGCAGAGAAGCTTTCTTT,CSVEDGREAFF
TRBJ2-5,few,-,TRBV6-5,TGTGCCAGCAGTTACGTCGGCAGGTGGGAGACCCAGTACTTC,CASSYVGRWETQYF
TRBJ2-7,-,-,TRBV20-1,TGCAGTGCTAGTATGGGCCTCTCCTACGAGCAGTACTTC,CSASMGLSYEQYF
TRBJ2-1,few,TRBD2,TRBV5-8,TGTGCCAGCAGTCTAGCGGGAGGTCTGTTCTTC,CASSLAGGLFF
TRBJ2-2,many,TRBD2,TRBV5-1,TGCGCCAGCAAGACGACTAGCGGAAACACCGGGGAGCTGTTTTTT,CASKTTSGNTGELFF
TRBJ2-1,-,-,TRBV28,TGTGCCAGCAGGGAGGGTAACTACAATGAGCAGTTCTTC,CASREGNYNEQFF
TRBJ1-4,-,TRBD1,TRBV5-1,TGCGCCAGCAGCGTGCAGACAGGGTCTAATGAAAAACTGTTTTTT,CASSVQTGSNEKLFF
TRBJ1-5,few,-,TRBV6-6,TGTGCCAGCACCGTAGGGTTGGGTCAGCCCCAGCATTTT,CASTVGLGQPQHF
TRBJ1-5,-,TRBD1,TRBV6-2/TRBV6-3,TGTGCCAGCGACGGACAGGGAGTAAATCAGCCCCAGCATTTT,CASDGQGVNQPQHF
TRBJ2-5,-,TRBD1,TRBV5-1,TGCGCCAGCGGGGAGACAGGGATGGAAGCAGAGACCCAGTACTTC,CASGETGMEAETQYF
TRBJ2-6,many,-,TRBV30,TGTGCCTGGAGTGTACTAGTGGCAGGGGCTTACTCTGGGGCCAACGTCCTGACTTTC,CAWSVLVAGAYSGANVLTF
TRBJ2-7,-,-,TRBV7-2,TGTGCCAGCAGTCTAGCTGGCTCCAGGGTCTCATTC,CASSLAGSRVSF
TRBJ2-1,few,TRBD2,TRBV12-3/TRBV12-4,TGTGCCAGCAGGACTAGCGGGGACCTCGGTGAGCAGTTCTTC,CASRTSGDLGEQFF
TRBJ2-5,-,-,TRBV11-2,TGTGCCAGCAGCTTAGCAGGACGGCTCCGAGAGACCCAGTACTTC,CASSLAGRLRETQYF
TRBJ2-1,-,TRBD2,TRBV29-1,TGCAGCGTTTCCCAGACTAGCGGGATAGATGAGCAGTTCTTC,CSVSQTSGIDEQFF
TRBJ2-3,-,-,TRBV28,TGTGCCAGCAGTTTGGCAGGGGTGGTAGATACGCAGTATTTT,CASSLAGVVDTQYF
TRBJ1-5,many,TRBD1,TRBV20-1,TGCAGTGCTTCGGACAGGGGGGGAATGGGGCAGCCCCAGCATTTT,CSASDRGGMGQPQHF
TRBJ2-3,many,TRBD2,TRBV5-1,TGCGCCAGCGCTAGCGGGAGGGCCTCCGATACGCAGTATTTT,CASASGRASDTQYF
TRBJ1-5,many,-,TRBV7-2,TGTGCCAGCAGCTTAGCCCCCAATCAGCCCCAGCATTTT,CASSLAPNQPQHF
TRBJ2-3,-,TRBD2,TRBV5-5,TGTGCCAGCGTCCTCCGGTGGGCTAGCGGGAGAGTTGCAGATACGCAGTATTTT,CASVLRWASGRVADTQYF
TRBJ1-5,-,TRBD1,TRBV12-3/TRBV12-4,TGTGCCAGCAGTTTAATCGACAGGGGGAGCAATCAGCCCCAGCATTTT,CASSLIDRGSNQPQHF
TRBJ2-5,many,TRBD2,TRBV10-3,TGTGCCATCAGTCCGACTAGCGGGAGAAGGGAGACCCAGTACTTC,CAISPTSGRRETQYF
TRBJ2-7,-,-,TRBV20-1,TGCAGTGCTATCAACGGACGGAACTACGAGCAGTACTTC,CSAINGRNYEQYF
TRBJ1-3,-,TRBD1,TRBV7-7,TGTGCTAGCAGCTCGGGACAGGGCCCTGGAAACACCATATATTTT,CASSSGQGPGNTIYF
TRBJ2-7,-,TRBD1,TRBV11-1,TGTGCCAGCAGCCTAAACGGACAGGGTATTCGCGAGCAGTACTTC,CASSLNGQGIREQYF
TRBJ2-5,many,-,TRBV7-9,TGTGCCAGCAGCTTAGGGGATCTGTGGGCCCAAGAGACCCAGTACTTC,CASSLGDLWAQETQYF
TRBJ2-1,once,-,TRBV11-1,TGTGCCAGCAGCTTAGATGGGGGAATTAAAGAGCAGTTCTTC,CASSLDGGIKEQFF
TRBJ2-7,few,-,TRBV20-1,TGCAGTGCTAGTGTCAGGTCCAATCCGCCCTACGAGCAGTACTTC,CSASVRSNPPYEQYF
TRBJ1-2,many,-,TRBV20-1,TGCAGTGCTAGGGACGCGAATGGCTACACCTTC,CSARDANGYTF
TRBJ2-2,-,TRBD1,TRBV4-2,TGTGCCAGCAGCCAAACACAGGGGAGAACCGGGGAGCTGTTTTTT,CASSQTQGRTGELFF
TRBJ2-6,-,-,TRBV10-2,TGCGCCAGCAGTGGACAGAACTCTGGGGCCAACGTCCTGACTTTC,CASSGQNSGANVLTF
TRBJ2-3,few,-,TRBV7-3,TGTGCCAGCAGCTTAACACCTACAGGACTCTGGGGAGCTAGCACAGATACGCAGTATTTT,CASSLTPTGLWGASTDTQYF
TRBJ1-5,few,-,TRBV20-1,TGCAGTGCTCCGACGGGAAGTGGGGCCAGCAATCAGCCCCAGCATTTT,CSAPTGSGASNQPQHF
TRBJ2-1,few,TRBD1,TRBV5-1,TGCGCCAGCAGCCCGGGGACAGGGGGATCCCGGTACAATGAGCAGTTCTTC,CASSPGTGGSRYNEQFF